These 9 T cell receptor beta chains were sequenced from one sample in a study of T-cell memory formation after mild COVID-19. TCRdb recomputed calls from the 5' RACE reads with MiXCR, one row per CDR3 protein. The sample has tens of thousands of distinct CDR3 sequences; about 15% are singletons. Source material: PBMCs or a T cell subset sorted from them (not recorded which). The source is an adult woman who had mild COVID-19 (a few samples of this study predate the infection). Cell type and time point are not known.

This clonotype was picked up one time. In nucleotides, the CDR3 is TGCGCCAGCAGCTCGGACAGCCGGGAAAGGTACTTC. It codes for CASSSDSRERYF. V usage is TRBV5-1 and J usage is TRBJ2-7; a weak D match, TRBD1 (6 bases). The CDR3 runs 12 residues. Trimming left V 3 bases short and J 12 bases short, with 16 bases between. Per the germline V gene, CDR1 is SGHRS and CDR2 is YFSETQ.

V and J are TRBV12-3 or TRBV12-4 and TRBJ2-7; 10 nucleotides align to TRBD2. CDR3 size: 16 residues. The trim removed 5 bases at V and 1 base at J, leaving 8 bases unmatched. The CDR3 protein is CASSGRTSGNSYEQYF. CDR3 in DNA: TGTGCCAGCAGTGGAAGGACTAGCGGCAATTCCTACGAGCAGTACTTC.

This clonotype has just a few counts. V is TRBV12-3 or TRBV12-4 and J is TRBJ2-2; D gene uncertain. This CDR3 has 15 residues. V lost 2 bases and J lost 2, with 9 bases in between. CDR3 in amino acids: CASSLIQINTGELFF. Here the CDR3 DNA reads TGTGCCAGCAGTTTAATACAGATTAACACCGGGGAGCTGTTTTTT.

The chain carries TRBV6-2 or TRBV6-3 and TRBJ2-1, with 8 bases identical to TRBD1. CDR3 size: 15 residues. The J segment lost 5 bases and the V segment lost 5 bases, leaving 8 bases of the junction unmatched. In germline, CDR1 is MNHEY, CDR2 SVGEGT. CDR3 residues: CASSRQDRDDNEQFF. CDR3 nucleotides: TGTGCCAGCAGTCGCCAGGACAGGGACGACAATGAGCAGTTCTTC.

The J gene is TRBJ2-1, the V gene TRBV7-3; possibly TRBD2 for D (5 bases). CDR1 and CDR2 from the germline V gene are SGHTA and FQGTGA. The germline V and J ends were trimmed by 6 bases and 0 bases, with 15 bases remaining between them. This CDR3 is 16 amino acids long. The CDR3 nucleotides read TGTGCCAGCAGTTACACTAGGGCTAGCTCCTACAATGAGCAGTTCTTC. Translating gives CASSYTRASSYNEQFF.

The chain employs TRBV12-5 and TRBJ1-5; 7 positions match TRBD1. CDR3 length: 16 residues. V trimming: 4 bases; J trimming: 3 bases; junction bases outside the gene matches: 9. The germline CDR1 and CDR2 sequences are LGHNT and FRNRAP. CDR3 DNA: TGTGCTAGTGGTTCTACGGGACAGAGGGTCAATCAGCCCCAGCATTTT. Translated: CASGSTGQRVNQPQHF.

This clonotype was detected only a few times. V and J are TRBV4-3 and TRBJ1-6; D remains ambiguous. The V end was cut by 4 bases, the J end by 7 bases, with 11 bases between. The CDR3 spans 14 residues. Germline V gene sequence: CDR1 LGHNA, CDR2 YSLEER. The CDR3 DNA sequence: TGCGCCAGCAGCCCCGACCTAGGAAATTCACCCCTCCACTTT. Its protein is CASSPDLGNSPLHF.

The rearrangement links TRBV7-9 to TRBJ2-3; TRBD2 aligns across 7 bases. The CDR3 covers 15 residues. From germline, CDR1 is SEHNR and CDR2 FQNEAQ (reference sequence). Trimming took 1 base from V and 6 from J; bases not matched to a gene: 7. This chain's CDR3 is CASSLGLAVWDTQYF. In nucleotides, the CDR3 is TGTGCCAGCAGCTTAGGGCTAGCGGTTTGGGATACGCAGTATTTT. The complete variable domain, with remaining parts taken from reference TRBV7-9 and TRBJ2-3, reads DTGVSQNPRHKITKRGQNVTFRCDPISEHNRLYWYRQTLGQGPEFLTYFQNEAQLEKSRLLSDRFSAERPKGSFSTLEIQRTEQGDSAMYLCASSLGLAVWDTQYFGPGTRLTVL.

J is TRBJ2-7 and V is TRBV5-5; D unclear. The germline V gene has CDR1 SGHKS and CDR2 YYEKEE (reference sequence). CDR3 length: 14 amino acids. Trimming pared 0 bases from V and 0 bases from J, leaving 7 bases between. The CDR3 here is CASSLVRDSYEQYF. The CDR3 bases are TGTGCCAGCAGCTTGGTGCGAGACTCCTACGAGCAGTACTTC.